This is a list of T cell receptor beta chains from one sample in a study of PD-1 blockade in classical Hodgkin lymphoma. Profiled with immunoSEQ multiplex PCR; TCRdb holds only in-frame clones, not every one. The sample has tens of thousands of clones; more than 85% are singletons. The specimen was peripheral blood mononuclear cells (PBMCs), collected at baseline. The receptors were sampled from a human donor with classical Hodgkin lymphoma. The CDR3 runs from the conserved cysteine through the conserved F or W. D genes are given only for firm matches. Clone size is stated in some rows and not others, as once, few, many or a class when expanded.

D: TRBD1; size: once; V: TRBV19; J: TRBJ1-1; CDR3: CASSISNRGISTEAFF; DNA: TGTGCCAGTAGTATTAGTAACAGGGGTATAAGCACTGAAGCTTTCTTT
D: TRBD1; size: -; V: TRBV7-2; J: TRBJ2-7; CDR3: CASSTSPNRDRAHEQYF; DNA: TGTGCCAGCAGCACCAGCCCCAACCGGGACAGGGCCCACGAGCAGTACTTC
D: -; size: -; V: TRBV5-1; J: TRBJ1-3; CDR3: CASSLVEGGISGNTIYF; DNA: TGCGCCAGCAGCTTGGTAGAAGGCGGAATCTCTGGAAACACCATATATTTT
D: -; size: -; V: TRBV28; J: TRBJ2-3; CDR3: CASSLWGGRAPSTDTQYF; DNA: TGTGCCAGCAGCCTGTGGGGCGGACGGGCCCCTAGCACAGATACGCAGTATTTT
D: -; size: -; V: TRBV4-1; J: TRBJ2-7; CDR3: CASSQAELTYEQYF; DNA: TGCGCCAGCAGCCAAGCTGAGCTCACCTACGAGCAGTACTTC
D: -; size: -; V: TRBV5-1; J: TRBJ2-5; CDR3: CASSLGGQFRGTQYF; DNA: TGCGCCAGCAGCTTGGGAGGACAGTTCCGGGGGACCCAGTACTTC
D: -; size: -; V: TRBV15; J: TRBJ1-1; CDR3: CATSRPGSPLNTEAFF; DNA: TGTGCCACCAGCAGACCAGGGTCACCCTTGAACACTGAAGCTTTCTTT
D: -; size: -; V: TRBV4-3; J: TRBJ2-3; CDR3: CASSQDPGTNTQYF; DNA: TGCGCCAGCAGCCAAGACCCCGGGACGAATACGCAGTATTTT
D: -; size: -; V: TRBV9; J: TRBJ1-5; CDR3: CASSPAGSNQPQHF; DNA: TGTGCCAGCAGCCCGGCCGGAAGCAATCAGCCCCAGCATTTT
D: -; size: -; V: TRBV7-9; J: TRBJ1-4; CDR3: CASSPLPISTEKLFF; DNA: TGTGCCAGCAGCCCTCTCCCCATCTCGACTGAAAAACTGTTTTTT
D: -; size: -; V: TRBV29-1; J: TRBJ2-7; CDR3: CSVEIFLGPSGAAYEQYF; DNA: TGCAGCGTTGAAATTTTTCTAGGCCCCTCAGGAGCAGCCTACGAGCAGTACTTC
D: TRBD2; size: -; V: TRBV14; J: TRBJ2-6; CDR3: CASSQLAGLSSGANVLTF; DNA: TGTGCCAGCAGCCAACTAGCGGGCCTCAGCTCTGGGGCCAACGTCCTGACTTTC
D: -; size: -; V: TRBV10-2; J: TRBJ1-1; CDR3: CASSSSDTMNTEAFF; DNA: TGCGCCAGCAGTAGCTCCGACACCATGAACACTGAAGCTTTCTTT
D: TRBD2; size: -; V: TRBV5-1; J: TRBJ2-5; CDR3: CASTLNPSGRFQETQYF; DNA: TGCGCCAGCACCCTGAACCCTAGCGGGAGGTTTCAGGAGACCCAGTACTTC
D: -; size: -; V: TRBV6-5; J: TRBJ2-7; CDR3: CASTSDSYEQYF; DNA: TGTGCCAGCACGTCCGACTCCTACGAGCAGTACTTC
D: -; size: once; V: TRBV7-9; J: TRBJ1-4; CDR3: CASSGQSPTNEKLFF; DNA: TGTGCCAGCAGCGGTCAGAGTCCAACTAATGAAAAACTGTTTTTT
D: -; size: -; V: TRBV27; J: TRBJ2-3; CDR3: CASSLGTRWDTDTQYF; DNA: TGTGCCAGCAGTTTAGGGACCAGGTGGGACACAGATACGCAGTATTTT